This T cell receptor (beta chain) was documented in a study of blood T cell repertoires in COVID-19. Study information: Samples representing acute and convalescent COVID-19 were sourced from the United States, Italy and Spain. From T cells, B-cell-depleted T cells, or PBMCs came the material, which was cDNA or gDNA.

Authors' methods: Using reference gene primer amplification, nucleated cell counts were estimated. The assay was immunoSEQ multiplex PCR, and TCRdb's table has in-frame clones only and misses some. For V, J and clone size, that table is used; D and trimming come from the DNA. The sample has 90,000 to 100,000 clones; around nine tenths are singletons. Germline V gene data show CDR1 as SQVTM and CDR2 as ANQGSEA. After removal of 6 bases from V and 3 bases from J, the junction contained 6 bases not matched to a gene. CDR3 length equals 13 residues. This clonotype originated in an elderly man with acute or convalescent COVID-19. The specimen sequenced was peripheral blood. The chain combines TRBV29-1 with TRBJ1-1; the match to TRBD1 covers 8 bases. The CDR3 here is CSVTPTGDTEAFF. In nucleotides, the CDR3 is TGCAGCGTCACACCGACAGGGGACACTGAAGCTTTCTTT.